This TCR beta chain was identified in a study of T-cell reconstitution after alpha-beta-depleted transplantation in children. Study results and caveats: Some patients showed high day-60 TCRbeta diversity, which derived from surviving recipient T cells and thymic progenitors. There were reportedly several hundred expanded graft clones from which alpha-beta T cells came about two months after transplant. When one year had passed after transplant, most T-cell counts and diversity came from newly produced T cells.

Unique molecular identifiers were incorporated during preparation of the TCRbeta library. TCRdb re-derived calls from the PCR reads in MiXCR, one entry per CDR3 protein. The sample records 280,000 or so distinct CDR3 sequences, approximately 10% being singletons. At least ten counts were recorded for this clonotype. Its antigen remains unknown. This CDR3 has 15 residues. Germline V CDR1 and CDR2: LNHDA, SQIVND (reference sequence). The germline V and J ends were trimmed by 6 bases and 1 base, with 15 bases remaining between them. The input for sequencing was peripheral blood, taken 180 days after TCRalphabeta/CD19-depleted stem cell transplant. The V and J genes are TRBV19 and TRBJ2-5, with D perhaps matching TRBD2 (5 bases). The clonotype originates from a male patient aged 2-15 years who had a stem cell transplant for chronic granulomatous disease, so the T cells may come from the graft donor. The CDR3 reads CASSPTWGAQETQYF. The CDR3 nucleotides read TGTGCCAGTAGCCCTACATGGGGAGCCCAAGAGACCCAGTACTTC.